One TCR beta chain is described in this entry. Its antigen is currently unknown. Germline V gene sequence: CDR1 MGHDK, CDR2 SYGVNS. This CDR3 comprises 13 residues. The ends were cut back, 7 bases at V and 3 bases at J, with 12 bases in the middle. Measured with immunoSEQ multiplex PCR; TCRdb has only the in-frame clones, and not every one. The table records more than 90,000 clones, 85% to 95% of them present only once. This entry comes from a study of siplizumab effects on memory and regulatory T cells. Study results and caveats: Mappable alloreactive CD4+ clones were on average about 70% Treg-derived with siplizumab, 26.9% in controls.

The sequence was obtained from a human donor in good health. Sequencing was done on a sample of non-Treg CD4+ T cells sorted from blood. V is TRBV25-1 and J is TRBJ1-1; D remains ambiguous. CDR3: CASNLGLDTEAFF. CDR3 coding DNA: TGTGCCAGCAATCTGGGTCTGGACACTGAAGCTTTCTTT.